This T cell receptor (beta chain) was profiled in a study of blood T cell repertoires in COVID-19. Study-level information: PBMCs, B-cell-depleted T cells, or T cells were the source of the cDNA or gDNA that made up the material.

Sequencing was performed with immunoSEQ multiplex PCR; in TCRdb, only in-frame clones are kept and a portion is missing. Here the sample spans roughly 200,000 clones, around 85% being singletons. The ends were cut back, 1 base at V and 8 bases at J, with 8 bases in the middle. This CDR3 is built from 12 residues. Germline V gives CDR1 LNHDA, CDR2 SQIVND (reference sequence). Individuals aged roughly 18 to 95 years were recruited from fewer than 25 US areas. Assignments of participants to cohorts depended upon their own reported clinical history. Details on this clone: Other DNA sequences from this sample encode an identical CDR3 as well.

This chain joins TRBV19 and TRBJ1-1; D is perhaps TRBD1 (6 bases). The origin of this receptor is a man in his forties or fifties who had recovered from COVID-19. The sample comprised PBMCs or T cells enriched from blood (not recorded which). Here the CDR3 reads CASSIGGQEAFF. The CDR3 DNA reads TGTGCCAGTAGTATAGGAGGACAGGAAGCTTTCTTT.